This T cell receptor (beta chain) is from a study of blood T cell repertoires in COVID-19. In the study overall: Spain, Italy and the United States supplied samples that represented acute and convalescent COVID-19.

Participant age was roughly 18 to 100 years, and participants resided in fewer than 25 US areas. Participants' own reports of clinical history determined their cohort assignment. Deletions cut 9 bases from V and 6 bases from J, with 23 bases between. This CDR3 is 15 amino acids long. Germline CDR1 and CDR2: LNHDA and SQIVND (reference sequence). Methods used by the authors: For nucleated cells, counts were estimated from reference gene primer amplification. Sequenced by immunoSEQ multiplex PCR; TCRdb stores in-frame clones only, minus some. From that table come the V and J calls and clone size; the DNA was used to work out D and trimming. The data contain 350,000 to 500,000 clones, around nine tenths of them singletons.

The sequenced sample consisted of PBMCs or T cells enriched from blood (not recorded which). This chain connects TRBV19 to TRBJ1-1; D may be TRBD1 (6 bases). This receptor was taken from a woman aged 18-29 years who had been exposed to COVID-19. The CDR3 reads CASLGVRGLGSEAFF. CDR3 DNA sequence: TGTGCCAGCCTCGGGGTTAGGGGGTTAGGGTCTGAAGCTTTCTTT.